This passage covers 25 T cell receptor beta chains from one sample sequenced in a study of CD8 T cells in Susac syndrome. Random hexamers were used to reverse transcribe roughly 0.45 to 1 ug of RNA. Using its own MiXCR run on the immunoSEQ multiplex PCR reads, TCRdb lists one record per CDR3 protein. The sample carries 100,000 to 150,000 distinct CDR3 sequences, over 85% recorded once. The sequenced sample consisted of CD8+ T cells from PBMCs. These receptors came from a human donor with Susac syndrome.

The V and J genes are TRBV12-3 or TRBV12-4 and TRBJ1-2, with D unresolved. The length of the CDR3 is 13 residues. V lost 5 bases, J lost 8 bases, and 15 bases lay in between. The CDR3 DNA reads as TGTGCCAGCAGTCCCCCTGGGTGGTCGGGCTACACCTTC. Its translation is CASSPPGWSGYTF.

This chain uses TRBV14 with TRBJ1-1; 8 nucleotides align to TRBD1. The CDR3 length is 15 residues. V gave up 1 base and J gave up 3 bases; unmatched junction bases: 4. Germline V gene lookup returns CDR1 SGHDN and CDR2 FVKESK. DNA for the CDR3: TGTGCCAGCAGCCAAGGGGAACAGGGGGACACTGAAGCTTTCTTT. This sequence encodes CASSQGEQGDTEAFF.

The V gene is TRBV27, the J gene TRBJ1-4, with 8 nucleotides matching TRBD1. This CDR3 region has 14 residues. The junction had 6 bases not matched to a gene; V was cut back by 5 bases and J by 7 bases. The germline gives CDR1 MNHEY, CDR2 SMNVEV (reference sequence). CDR3 bases: TGTGCCAGCAGTAACAGGGGGTTAGGTGAAAAACTGTTTTTT. Its translation is CASSNRGLGEKLFF.

V is TRBV19 and J is TRBJ1-1; D might be TRBD1 (5 bases). The CDR3 runs to 13 residues. Trimming removed 7 bases from V and 6 bases from J, with 15 bases in between. The germline V gene has CDR1 LNHDA and CDR2 SQIVND (reference sequence). The chain's CDR3 is CASNPGSGAEAFF. In DNA, the CDR3 is TGTGCCAGTAATCCAGGGTCGGGCGCTGAAGCTTTCTTT.

The chain carries TRBV5-1 and TRBJ2-1; TRBD2 matches at 12 bases. Germline assignment: CDR1 SGHRS and CDR2 YFSETQ. Trimming removed 0 bases from V and 7 bases from J; junction bases left unmatched: 2. This CDR3 has 15 residues. The CDR3 coding sequence is TGCGCCAGCAGCTTGGCTAGCGGGAGGGGGAATGAGCAGTTCTTC. It codes for CASSLASGRGNEQFF.

The count of this clonotype is one. This rearrangement joins TRBV7-9 to TRBJ2-5; 8 bases are shared with TRBD1. This CDR3 comprises 16 residues. V dropped 5 bases and J dropped 3; count of bases not matched to a gene: 11. Germline V gene lookup returns CDR1 SEHNR and CDR2 FQNEAQ (reference sequence). In nucleotides, the CDR3 is TGTGCCAGCAGCCGTTACCGCGAGGACAGGGAAGAGACCCAGTACTTC. Protein product: CASSRYREDREETQYF.

This chain joins TRBV7-9 and TRBJ1-6, with TRBD1 identical over 9 bases. V gave up 2 bases and J gave up 8 bases; unmatched junction bases: 4. Germline CDR1 and CDR2: SEHNR and FQNEAQ (reference sequence). CDR3 size: 15 residues. CDR3 residues: CASSLWDRADSPLHF. CDR3 sequence (DNA): TGTGCCAGCAGCTTATGGGACAGGGCGGATTCACCCCTCCACTTT.

The chain has TRBV30 and TRBJ2-1; a possible D gene is TRBD2 (5 bases). Germline CDR1 is GTSNPN and CDR2 is SVGIG (reference sequence). Deletions cut 5 bases from V and 2 bases from J, with 10 bases between. The CDR3 totals 13 residues. The CDR3 protein is CAWAGLPYNEQFF. DNA for the CDR3: TGTGCCTGGGCGGGCCTACCCTACAATGAGCAGTTCTTC.

V is TRBV10-3 and J is TRBJ2-7; 10 nucleotides match TRBD2. Germline CDR1 ENHRY, CDR2 SYGVKD. The CDR3 covers 15 residues. V shed 3 bases and J 1 base; nucleotides not matched to a gene: 3. CDR3 region: CAISDGLAESYEQYF. The CDR3 coding sequence is TGTGCCATCAGTGACGGACTAGCGGAGTCCTACGAGCAGTACTTC.

This rearrangement joins TRBV6-5 to TRBJ1-2; 8 nucleotides agree with TRBD1. Trimming cost V 5 bases and J 8 bases; bases outside gene matches: 7. The CDR3 totals 13 residues. Looked up from germline, CDR1 is MNHEY and CDR2 is SVGAGI. In nucleotides, the CDR3 is TGTGCCAGCAGTGAGGACAGGGCGAGAGGCTACACCTTC. It encodes CASSEDRARGYTF.

V is TRBV20-1 and J is TRBJ1-2; D is unclear. The CDR3 has 16 residues. Trimming pared 0 bases from V and 7 bases from J, leaving 21 bases between. Germline V lookup: CDR1 DFQATT, CDR2 SNEGSKA (reference sequence). The CDR3 bases are TGCAGTGCTAGAGATCAGGCGGGCAGTGATGTTACTGGCTACACCTTC. Translation gives CSARDQAGSDVTGYTF.

The V and J genes are TRBV5-1 and TRBJ1-1, with 10 positions matching TRBD1. V lost 1 base, J lost 7 bases, and 4 bases stayed unmatched. There are 14 residues in the CDR3. Germline CDR1 reads SGHRS; CDR2 reads YFSETQ. The CDR3 DNA sequence: TGCGCCAGCAGCTTGAGGTGGGACAGGGGTGAAGCTTTCTTT. Its protein is CASSLRWDRGEAFF.

The chain recombines TRBV13 with TRBJ2-1; D gene unclear. The V gene lost 0 bases and the J gene lost 1 base, with 4 bases spanning the gap. CDR1 and CDR2 (germline): PRHDT, FYEKMQ (reference sequence). This CDR3 region has 14 residues. CDR3 in DNA: TGTGCCAGCAGCTTAGGCAGTTCCTACAATGAGCAGTTCTTC. Its protein product is CASSLGSSYNEQFF.

J is TRBJ2-7 and V is TRBV27; D unresolved. The CDR3 has 13 amino acids. Trimming took 9 bases from V and 5 from J, leaving 17 bases between them. CDR1 and CDR2 from the germline V gene are MNHEY and SMNVEV (reference sequence). CDR3 protein: CASVDTAHHEQYF. The CDR3 bases are TGTGCCAGTGTTGACACCGCCCACCACGAGCAGTACTTC.

CDR3 DNA: TGCGCCAGCAGCCAAGATGGGCTAGCGGGAAGCACAGATACGCAGTATTTT. Protein product: CASSQDGLAGSTDTQYF. The V call is TRBV4-1, the J call TRBJ2-3, with 9 bases lining up with TRBD2. The V segment lost 0 bases and the J segment 0 bases; nucleotides outside the gene matches: 4. There are 17 residues in the CDR3. Germline CDR1 reads MGHRA; CDR2 reads YSYEKL.

The chain is built from TRBV15 and TRBJ1-4; D ambiguous. There are 14 residues in the CDR3. CDR1 is LNHNV and CDR2 is YYDKDF in the germline V gene (reference sequence). With 1 base removed from V and 6 bases from J, the gap between germline ends came to 9 bases. The CDR3: CATSRGVEDEKLFF. CDR3 coding DNA: TGTGCCACCAGCAGAGGGGTGGAGGATGAAAAACTGTTTTTT.

The chain joins TRBV12-3 or TRBV12-4 to TRBJ2-5; D remains unclear. This CDR3 contains 12 residues. Trimming pared 1 base from V and 5 bases from J, leaving 5 bases between. As DNA, the CDR3 is TGTGCCAGCAGTTTAGAGTGGGAGACCCAGTACTTC. This translates into CASSLEWETQYF.

V and J are TRBV18 and TRBJ2-3, with 8 bases that match TRBD1. The V gene's germline CDR1 is KGHSH and CDR2 LQKENI. J lost 2 bases, V lost 3 bases, and 4 bases had no gene match. The CDR3 sequence is 15 residues long. CDR3 loop: CASSPGTGPTDTQYF. DNA of the CDR3: TGTGCCAGCTCACCGGGGACAGGCCCCACAGATACGCAGTATTTT.

The CDR3 sequence: CASSPSIGGTEAFF. CDR3 sequence (DNA): TGTGCCAGCAGCCCCTCTATCGGGGGGACTGAAGCTTTCTTT. The chain has TRBV16 and TRBJ1-1; D might be TRBD1 (5 bases). The CDR3 consists of 14 residues. The ends were cut back, 4 bases at V and 5 bases at J, with 14 bases in the middle. Germline V CDR1 and CDR2: KGHSY, FQNENV.

The chain combines TRBV7-9 with TRBJ1-1; weak D call: TRBD1 (5 bases). Per the germline V gene, CDR1 is SEHNR and CDR2 is FQNEAQ (reference sequence). This CDR3 spans 11 amino acids. Trimming cost V 9 bases and J 4 bases, with 9 bases left between them. The DNA for the CDR3 is TGTGCCAGTCAGGGATCCACTGAAGCTTTCTTT. This encodes CASQGSTEAFF.

The chain links TRBV7-9 to TRBJ2-1; 8 positions match TRBD2. The CDR3 is 18 residues long. V dropped 4 bases and J dropped 7; count of bases not matched to a gene: 18. The germline V gene has CDR1 SEHNR and CDR2 FQNEAQ (reference sequence). The CDR3 bases are TGTGCCAGCAGCTCAGAGTTAAGCGGGAGTGGGGTCTGGAATGAGCAGTTCTTC. Amino acid sequence: CASSSELSGSGVWNEQFF. Using reference TRBV7-9 and TRBJ2-1 for the parts outside the CDR3, the full variable domain is DTGVSQNPRHKITKRGQNVTFRCDPISEHNRLYWYRQTLGQGPEFLTYFQNEAQLEKSRLLSDRFSAERPKGSFSTLEIQRTEQGDSAMYLCASSSELSGSGVWNEQFFGPGTRLTVL.

The CDR3: CASSLDGFGEAYQPQHF. As DNA, the CDR3 is TGTGCCAGCAGCTTAGATGGGTTCGGTGAGGCGTATCAGCCCCAGCATTTT. The genes are TRBV7-2 and TRBJ1-5; the D is unclear. V lost 1 base to trimming and J lost 5 bases, with 18 bases between them. Per germline, CDR1 SGHTA and CDR2 FQGNSA. The CDR3 extends over 17 amino acids.

The J gene is TRBJ2-3, the V gene TRBV6-5; D gene unclear. V was cut by 6 bases and J by 1 base, with 11 bases left in between. The CDR3 sequence is 14 residues long. CDR1 is MNHEY, CDR2 SVGAGI, per germline. The CDR3, as DNA: TGTGCCAGCAGCCACCCCGAGGGCACAGATACGCAGTATTTT. Encoded protein: CASSHPEGTDTQYF.

The rearrangement links TRBV12-3 or TRBV12-4 to TRBJ2-5; 7 bases agree with TRBD2. The V segment lost 6 bases and the J segment 1 base; nucleotides outside the gene matches: 5. The CDR3 is made up of 14 amino acids. CDR3 residues: CASSTLAAQETQYF. The CDR3 bases are TGTGCCAGCAGCACTCTAGCGGCCCAAGAGACCCAGTACTTC.

The rearrangement uses TRBV5-6 and TRBJ2-3; D ambiguous. Germline loops: CDR1 SGHDT, CDR2 YYEEEE. The CDR3 extends over 14 amino acids. Trimming stripped 0 bases from V and 4 bases from J, with 9 bases between. The CDR3: CASSLELGADTQYF. In DNA form, the CDR3 reads TGTGCCAGCAGCTTGGAGCTGGGCGCAGATACGCAGTATTTT.